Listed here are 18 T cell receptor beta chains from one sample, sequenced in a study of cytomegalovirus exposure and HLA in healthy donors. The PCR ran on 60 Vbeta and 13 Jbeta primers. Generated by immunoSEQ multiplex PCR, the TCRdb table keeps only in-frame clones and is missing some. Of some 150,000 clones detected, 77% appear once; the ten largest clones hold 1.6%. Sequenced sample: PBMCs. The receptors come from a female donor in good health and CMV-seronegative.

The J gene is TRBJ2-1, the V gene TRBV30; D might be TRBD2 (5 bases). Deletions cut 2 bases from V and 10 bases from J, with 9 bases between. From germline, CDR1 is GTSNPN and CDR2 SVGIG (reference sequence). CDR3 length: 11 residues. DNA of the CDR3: TGTGCCTGGAGTTCGGACTCCGAGCAGTTCTTC. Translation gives CAWSSDSEQFF.

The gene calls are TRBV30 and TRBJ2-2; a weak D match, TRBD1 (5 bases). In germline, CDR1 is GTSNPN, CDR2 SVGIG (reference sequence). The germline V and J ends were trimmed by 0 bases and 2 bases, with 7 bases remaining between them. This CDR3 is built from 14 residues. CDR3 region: CAWSVDTNTGELFF. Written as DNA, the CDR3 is TGTGCCTGGAGTGTGGACACTAACACCGGGGAGCTGTTTTTT.

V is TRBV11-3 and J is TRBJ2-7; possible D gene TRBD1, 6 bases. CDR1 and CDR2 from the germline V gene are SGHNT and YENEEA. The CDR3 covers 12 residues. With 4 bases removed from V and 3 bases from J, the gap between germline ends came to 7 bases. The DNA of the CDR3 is TGTGCCAGCAGCTCGGACAGCTACGAGCAGTACTTC. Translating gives CASSSDSYEQYF.

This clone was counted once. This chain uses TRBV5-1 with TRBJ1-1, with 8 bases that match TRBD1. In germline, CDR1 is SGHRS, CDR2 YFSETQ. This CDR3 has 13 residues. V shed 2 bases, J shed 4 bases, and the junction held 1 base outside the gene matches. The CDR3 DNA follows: TGCGCCAGCAGCTTAACAGGGGGCACTGAAGCTTTCTTT. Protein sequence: CASSLTGGTEAFF. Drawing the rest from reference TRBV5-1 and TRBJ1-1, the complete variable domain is KAGVTQTPRYLIKTRGQQVTLSCSPISGHRSVSWYQQTPGQGLQFLFEYFSETQRNKGNFPGRFSGRQFSNSRSEMNVSTLELGDSALYLCASSLTGGTEAFFGQGTRLTVV.

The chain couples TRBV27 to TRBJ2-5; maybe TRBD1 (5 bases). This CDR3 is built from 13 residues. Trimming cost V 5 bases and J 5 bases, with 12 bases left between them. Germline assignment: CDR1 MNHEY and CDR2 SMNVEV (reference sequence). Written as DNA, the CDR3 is TGTGCCAGCAGTCATCAGGGATGGGAGACCCAGTACTTC. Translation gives CASSHQGWETQYF.

The CDR3 protein is CASTPELAGHNEQFF. The CDR3 nucleotides read TGTGCCAGCACACCCGAGCTAGCGGGTCACAATGAGCAGTTCTTC. The chain recombines TRBV7-8 with TRBJ2-1; 8 nucleotides agree with TRBD2. V lost 7 bases to trimming and J lost 5 bases; unmatched junction nucleotides: 10. Germline assignment: CDR1 SGHVS and CDR2 FQNEAQ. CDR3 length equals 15 residues.

The CDR3 loop is CASSSPAEGPYEQYF. In nucleotides, the CDR3 is TGTGCCAGCAGTTCCCCGGCGGAGGGCCCATACGAGCAGTACTTC. This sequence joins TRBV28 and TRBJ2-7; possibly TRBD2 for D (6 bases). Germline V lookup: CDR1 MDHEN, CDR2 SYDVKM. Trimming removed 4 bases at V and 4 bases at J, with 17 bases between. The CDR3 consists of 15 residues.

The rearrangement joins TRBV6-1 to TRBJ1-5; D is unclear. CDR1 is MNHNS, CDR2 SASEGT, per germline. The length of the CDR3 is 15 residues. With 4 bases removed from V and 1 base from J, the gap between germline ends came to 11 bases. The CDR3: CASSGPAGSNQPQHF. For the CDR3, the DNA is TGTGCCAGCAGTGGCCCCGCCGGGAGCAATCAGCCCCAGCATTTT.

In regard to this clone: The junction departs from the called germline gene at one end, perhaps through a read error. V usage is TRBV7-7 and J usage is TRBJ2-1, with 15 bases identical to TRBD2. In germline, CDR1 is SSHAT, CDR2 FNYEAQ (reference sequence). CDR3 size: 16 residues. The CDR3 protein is CASSLGTSGRTDEQFF. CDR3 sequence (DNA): TGTGCTAGCAGCCTGGGGACTAGCGGGAGGACAGATGAGCAGTTCTTC.

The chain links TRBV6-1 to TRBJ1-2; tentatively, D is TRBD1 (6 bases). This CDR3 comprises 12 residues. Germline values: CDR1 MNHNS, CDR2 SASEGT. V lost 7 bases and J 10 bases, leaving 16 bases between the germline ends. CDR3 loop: CASIENREDYTF. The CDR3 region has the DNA TGTGCCAGCATAGAAAACAGGGAAGACTACACCTTC.

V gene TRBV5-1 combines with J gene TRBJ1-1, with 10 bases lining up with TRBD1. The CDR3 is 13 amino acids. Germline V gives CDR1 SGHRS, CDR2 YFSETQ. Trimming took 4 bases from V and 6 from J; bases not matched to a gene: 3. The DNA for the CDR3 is TGCGCCAGCAGCCAGGGGACAGGGGCTGAAGCTTTCTTT. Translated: CASSQGTGAEAFF.

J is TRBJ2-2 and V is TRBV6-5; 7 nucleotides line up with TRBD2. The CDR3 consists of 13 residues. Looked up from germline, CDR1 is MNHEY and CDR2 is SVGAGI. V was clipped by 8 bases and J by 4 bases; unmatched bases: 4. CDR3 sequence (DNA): TGTGCCAGCGGTTGGGGGGGCACCGGGGAGCTGTTTTTT. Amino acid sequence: CASGWGGTGELFF.

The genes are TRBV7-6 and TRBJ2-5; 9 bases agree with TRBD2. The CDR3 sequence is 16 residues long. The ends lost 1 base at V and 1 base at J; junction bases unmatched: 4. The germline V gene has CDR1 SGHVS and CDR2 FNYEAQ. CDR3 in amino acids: CASSLGPSGVQETQYF. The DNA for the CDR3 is TGTGCCAGCAGCTTAGGGCCTAGCGGGGTCCAAGAGACCCAGTACTTC.

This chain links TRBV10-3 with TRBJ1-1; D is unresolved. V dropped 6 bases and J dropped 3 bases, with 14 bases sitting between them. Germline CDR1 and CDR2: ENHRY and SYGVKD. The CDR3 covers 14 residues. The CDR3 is CAIREVGGDTEAFF. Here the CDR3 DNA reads TGTGCCATCAGAGAGGTGGGCGGGGACACTGAAGCTTTCTTT.

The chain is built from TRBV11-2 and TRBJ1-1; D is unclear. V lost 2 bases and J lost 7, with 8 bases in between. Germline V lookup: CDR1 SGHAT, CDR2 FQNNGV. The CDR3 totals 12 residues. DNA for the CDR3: TGTGCCAGCAGCTTAACGACGGGTGAAGCTTTCTTT. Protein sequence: CASSLTTGEAFF. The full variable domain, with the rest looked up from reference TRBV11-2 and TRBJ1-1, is EAGVAQSPRYKIIEKRQSVAFWCNPISGHATLYWYQQILGQGPKLLIQFQNNGVVDDSQLPKDRFSAERLKGVDSTLKIQPAKLEDSAVYLCASSLTTGEAFFGQGTRLTVV.

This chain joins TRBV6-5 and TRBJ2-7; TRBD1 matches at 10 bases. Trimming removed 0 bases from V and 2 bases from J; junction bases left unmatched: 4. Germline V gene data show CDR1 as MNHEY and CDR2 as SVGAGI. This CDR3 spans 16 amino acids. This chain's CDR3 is CASSYSGQGVTYEQYF. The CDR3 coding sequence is TGTGCCAGCAGTTACTCAGGACAGGGGGTAACCTACGAGCAGTACTTC.

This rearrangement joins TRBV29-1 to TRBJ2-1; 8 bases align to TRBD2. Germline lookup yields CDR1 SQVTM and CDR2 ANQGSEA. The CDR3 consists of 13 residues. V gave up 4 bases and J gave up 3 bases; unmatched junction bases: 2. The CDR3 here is CSVGAGGYNEQFF. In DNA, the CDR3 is TGCAGCGTTGGGGCGGGGGGCTACAATGAGCAGTTCTTC.

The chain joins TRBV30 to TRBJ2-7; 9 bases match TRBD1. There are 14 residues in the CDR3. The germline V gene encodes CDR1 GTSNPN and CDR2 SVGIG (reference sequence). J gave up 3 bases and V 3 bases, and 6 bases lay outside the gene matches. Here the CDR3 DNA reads TGTGCCTGGAGCACCGGGACAGGGTACTACGAGCAGTACTTC. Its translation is CAWSTGTGYYEQYF.